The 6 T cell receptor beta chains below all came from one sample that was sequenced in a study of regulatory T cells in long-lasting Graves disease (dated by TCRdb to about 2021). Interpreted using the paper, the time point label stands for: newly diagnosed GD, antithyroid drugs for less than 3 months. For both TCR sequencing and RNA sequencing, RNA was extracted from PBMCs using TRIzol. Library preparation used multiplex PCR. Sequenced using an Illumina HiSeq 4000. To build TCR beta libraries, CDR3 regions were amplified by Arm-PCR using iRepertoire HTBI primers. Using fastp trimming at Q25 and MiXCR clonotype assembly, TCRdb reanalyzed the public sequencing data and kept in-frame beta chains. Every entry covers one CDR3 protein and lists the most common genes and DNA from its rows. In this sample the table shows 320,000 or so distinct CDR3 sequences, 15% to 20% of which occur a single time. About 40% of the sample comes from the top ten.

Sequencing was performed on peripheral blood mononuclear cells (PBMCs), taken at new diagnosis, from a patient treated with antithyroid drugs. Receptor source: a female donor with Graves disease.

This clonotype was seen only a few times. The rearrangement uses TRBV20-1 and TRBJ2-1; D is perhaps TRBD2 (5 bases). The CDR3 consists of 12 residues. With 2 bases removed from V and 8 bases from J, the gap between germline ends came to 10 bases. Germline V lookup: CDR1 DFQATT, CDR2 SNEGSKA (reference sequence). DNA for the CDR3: TGCAGTGCTAGACGGGATCGAGATGAGCAGTTCTTC. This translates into CSARRDRDEQFF.

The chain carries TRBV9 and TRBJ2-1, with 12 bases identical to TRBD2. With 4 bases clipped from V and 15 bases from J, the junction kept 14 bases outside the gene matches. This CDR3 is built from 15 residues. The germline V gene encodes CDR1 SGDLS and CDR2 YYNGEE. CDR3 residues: CASSTRLAGDVDRFF. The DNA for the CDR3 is TGTGCCAGCAGCACTCGACTAGCGGGAGACGTTGATAGGTTCTTC.

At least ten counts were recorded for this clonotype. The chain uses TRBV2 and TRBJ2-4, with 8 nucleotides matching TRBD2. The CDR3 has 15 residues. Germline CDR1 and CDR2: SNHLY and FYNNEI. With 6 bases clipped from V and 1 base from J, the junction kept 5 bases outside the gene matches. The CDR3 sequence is CASSPGLGAKNIQYF. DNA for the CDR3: TGTGCCAGCAGCCCGGGACTAGGCGCCAAAAACATTCAGTACTTC.

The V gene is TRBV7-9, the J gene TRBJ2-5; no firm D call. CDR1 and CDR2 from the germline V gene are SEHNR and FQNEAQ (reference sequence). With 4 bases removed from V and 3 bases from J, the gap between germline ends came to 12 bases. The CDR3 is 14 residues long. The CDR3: CASSSEMGKETQYF. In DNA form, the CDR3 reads TGTGCCAGCAGCTCAGAGATGGGTAAAGAGACCCAGTACTTC.

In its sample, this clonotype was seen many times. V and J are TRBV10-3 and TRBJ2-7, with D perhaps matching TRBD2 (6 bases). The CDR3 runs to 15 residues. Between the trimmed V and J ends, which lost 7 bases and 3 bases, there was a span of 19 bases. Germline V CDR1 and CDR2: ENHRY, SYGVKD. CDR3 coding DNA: TGTGCCATCAATGACGGCGGGGCGGGACGCTACGAGCAGTACTTC. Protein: CAINDGGAGRYEQYF.

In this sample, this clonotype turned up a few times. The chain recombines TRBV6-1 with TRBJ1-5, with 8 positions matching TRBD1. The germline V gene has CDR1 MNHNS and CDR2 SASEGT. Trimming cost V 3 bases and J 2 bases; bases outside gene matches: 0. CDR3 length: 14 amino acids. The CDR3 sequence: CASSDRGRNQPQHF. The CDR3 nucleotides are TGTGCCAGCAGTGACAGGGGGCGCAATCAGCCCCAGCATTTT.